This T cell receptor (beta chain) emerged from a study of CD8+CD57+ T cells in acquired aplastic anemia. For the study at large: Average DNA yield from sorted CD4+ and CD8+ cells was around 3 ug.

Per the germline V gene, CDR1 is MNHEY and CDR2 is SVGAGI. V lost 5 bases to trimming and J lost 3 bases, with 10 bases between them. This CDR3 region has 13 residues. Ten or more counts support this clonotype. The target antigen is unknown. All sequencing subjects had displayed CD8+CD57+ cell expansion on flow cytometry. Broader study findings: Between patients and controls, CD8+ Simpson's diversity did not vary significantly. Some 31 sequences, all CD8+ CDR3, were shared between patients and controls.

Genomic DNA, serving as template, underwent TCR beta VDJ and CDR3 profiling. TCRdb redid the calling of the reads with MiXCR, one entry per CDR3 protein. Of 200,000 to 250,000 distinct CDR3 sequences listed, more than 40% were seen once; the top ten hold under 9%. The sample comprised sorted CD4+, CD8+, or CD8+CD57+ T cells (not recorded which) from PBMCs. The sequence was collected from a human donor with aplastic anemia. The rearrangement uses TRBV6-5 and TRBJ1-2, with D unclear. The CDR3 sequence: CASSAQTDYGYTF. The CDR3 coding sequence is TGTGCCAGCAGTGCTCAGACCGACTATGGCTACACCTTC.